This TCR beta chain was recovered during a study of blood T cell repertoires in COVID-19. TCRdb's copy holds only in-frame clones and misses some; the assay was immunoSEQ multiplex PCR. The top ten clones hold less than 45% of a sample with roughly 100,000 clones, around 81% of them seen once. CDR1 and CDR2 from the germline V gene are MRHNA and SNTAGT. V lost 4 bases and J lost 6; bases outside the gene matches: 3. This CDR3 region has 14 residues. Sequencing was performed on peripheral blood. The rearrangement uses TRBV6-4 and TRBJ2-1; 10 bases line up with TRBD2. The TCR originated in an elderly man with acute or convalescent COVID-19. For the CDR3, the DNA is TGTGCCAGCAGTGTTATAGCGGGAGGCAATGAGCAGTTCTTC. Its protein product is CASSVIAGGNEQFF.